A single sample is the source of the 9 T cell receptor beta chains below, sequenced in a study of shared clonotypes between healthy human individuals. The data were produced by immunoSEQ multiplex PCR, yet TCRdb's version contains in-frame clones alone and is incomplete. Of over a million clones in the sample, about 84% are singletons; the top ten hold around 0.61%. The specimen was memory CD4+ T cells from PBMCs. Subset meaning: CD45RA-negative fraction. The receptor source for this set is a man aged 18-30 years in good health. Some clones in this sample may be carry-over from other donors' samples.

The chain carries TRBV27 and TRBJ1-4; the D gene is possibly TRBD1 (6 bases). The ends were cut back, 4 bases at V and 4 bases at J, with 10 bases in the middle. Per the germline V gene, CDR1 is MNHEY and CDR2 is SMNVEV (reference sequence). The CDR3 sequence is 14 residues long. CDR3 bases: TGTGCCAGCAGTTCAGGGGACTATAATGAAAAACTGTTTTTT. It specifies CASSSGDYNEKLFF.

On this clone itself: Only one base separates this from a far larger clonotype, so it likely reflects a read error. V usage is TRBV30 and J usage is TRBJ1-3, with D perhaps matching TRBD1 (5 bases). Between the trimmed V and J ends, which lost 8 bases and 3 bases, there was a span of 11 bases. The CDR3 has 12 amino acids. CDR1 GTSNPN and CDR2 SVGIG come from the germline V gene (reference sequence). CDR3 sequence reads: CARGGDGNTIYF. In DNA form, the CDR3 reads TGTGCCCGGGGCGGCGATGGAAACACCATATATTTT.

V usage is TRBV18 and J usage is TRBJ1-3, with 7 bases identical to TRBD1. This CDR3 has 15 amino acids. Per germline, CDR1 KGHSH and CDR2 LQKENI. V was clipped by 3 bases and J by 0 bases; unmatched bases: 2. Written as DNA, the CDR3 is TGTGCCAGCTCACCCACAGGGGACTCTGGAAACACCATATATTTT. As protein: CASSPTGDSGNTIYF.

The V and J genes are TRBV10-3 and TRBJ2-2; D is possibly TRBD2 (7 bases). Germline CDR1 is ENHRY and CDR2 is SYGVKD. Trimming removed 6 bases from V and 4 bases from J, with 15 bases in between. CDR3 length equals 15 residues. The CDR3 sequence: CAISIMGGRTGELFF. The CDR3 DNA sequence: TGTGCCATCAGCATAATGGGGGGGCGCACCGGGGAGCTGTTTTTT.

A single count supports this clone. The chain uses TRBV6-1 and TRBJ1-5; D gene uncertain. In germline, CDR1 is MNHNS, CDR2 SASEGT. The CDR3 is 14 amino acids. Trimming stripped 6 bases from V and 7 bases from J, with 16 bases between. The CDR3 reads CASRREAGWQPQHF. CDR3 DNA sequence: TGTGCCAGCAGACGCGAGGCGGGTTGGCAGCCCCAGCATTTT.

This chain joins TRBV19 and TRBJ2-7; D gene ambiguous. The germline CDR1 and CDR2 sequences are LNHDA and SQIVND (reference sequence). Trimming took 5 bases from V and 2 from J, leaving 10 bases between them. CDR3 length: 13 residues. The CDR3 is CASSRTVTYEQYF. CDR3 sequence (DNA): TGTGCCAGTAGTCGGACGGTTACCTACGAGCAGTACTTC.

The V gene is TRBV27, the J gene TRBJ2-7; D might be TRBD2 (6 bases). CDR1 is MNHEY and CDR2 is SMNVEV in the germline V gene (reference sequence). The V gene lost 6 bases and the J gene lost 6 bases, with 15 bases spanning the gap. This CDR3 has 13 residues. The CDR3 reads CASRPNAGTEQYF. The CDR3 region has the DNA TGTGCCAGCAGGCCCAACGCGGGGACCGAGCAGTACTTC.

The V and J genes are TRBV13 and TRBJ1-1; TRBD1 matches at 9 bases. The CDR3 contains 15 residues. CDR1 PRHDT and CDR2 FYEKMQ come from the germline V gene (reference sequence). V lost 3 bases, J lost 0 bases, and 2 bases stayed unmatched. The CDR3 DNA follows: TGTGCCAGCAGCTTGGGACAGGGTTTGAACACTGAAGCTTTCTTT. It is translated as CASSLGQGLNTEAFF.

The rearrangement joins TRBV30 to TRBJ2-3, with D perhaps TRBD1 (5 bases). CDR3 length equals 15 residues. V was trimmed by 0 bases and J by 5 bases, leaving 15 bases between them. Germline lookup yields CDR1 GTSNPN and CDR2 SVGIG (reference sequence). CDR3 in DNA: TGTGCCTGGAGTGTCGCCCGTCATGGACAAGATACGCAGTATTTT. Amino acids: CAWSVARHGQDTQYF.